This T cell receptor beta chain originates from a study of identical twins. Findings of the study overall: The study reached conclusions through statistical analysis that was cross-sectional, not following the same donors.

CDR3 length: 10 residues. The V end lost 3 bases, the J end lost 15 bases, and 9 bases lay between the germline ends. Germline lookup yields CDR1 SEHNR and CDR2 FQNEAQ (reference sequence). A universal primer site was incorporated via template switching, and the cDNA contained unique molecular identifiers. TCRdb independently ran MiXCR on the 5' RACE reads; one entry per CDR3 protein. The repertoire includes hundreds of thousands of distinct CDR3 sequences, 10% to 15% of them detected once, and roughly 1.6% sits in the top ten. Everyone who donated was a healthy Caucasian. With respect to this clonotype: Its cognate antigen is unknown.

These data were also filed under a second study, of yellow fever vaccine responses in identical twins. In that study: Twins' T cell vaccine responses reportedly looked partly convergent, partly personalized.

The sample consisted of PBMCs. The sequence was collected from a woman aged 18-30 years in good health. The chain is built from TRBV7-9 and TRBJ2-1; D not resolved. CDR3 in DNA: TGTGCCAGCAGCTTCTCCCCCGGGTTCTTC. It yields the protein CASSFSPGFF.